The sequence of this T cell receptor (beta chain) was determined in a study of blood T cell repertoires in COVID-19. Overall study: Italy, Spain and the United States were the sources of the convalescent and acute COVID-19 samples.

Profiling relied on immunoSEQ multiplex PCR, and the TCRdb table lists in-frame clones only, not all of them. Among 470,000 or so clones listed, 75% to 90% were seen once. In germline, CDR1 is GTSNPN, CDR2 SVGIG (reference sequence). The CDR3 loop spans 12 amino acids. Trimming shortened V by 2 bases and J by 5 bases, and 10 bases separated the two germline ends. This TCR was recovered from a human donor in a cohort sampled during active COVID-19. The rearrangement links TRBV30 to TRBJ2-7, with unresolved D. The specimen sequenced was peripheral blood. The CDR3 here is CAWSRLPDEQYF. The CDR3 bases are TGTGCCTGGAGTCGCTTGCCGGACGAGCAGTACTTC.